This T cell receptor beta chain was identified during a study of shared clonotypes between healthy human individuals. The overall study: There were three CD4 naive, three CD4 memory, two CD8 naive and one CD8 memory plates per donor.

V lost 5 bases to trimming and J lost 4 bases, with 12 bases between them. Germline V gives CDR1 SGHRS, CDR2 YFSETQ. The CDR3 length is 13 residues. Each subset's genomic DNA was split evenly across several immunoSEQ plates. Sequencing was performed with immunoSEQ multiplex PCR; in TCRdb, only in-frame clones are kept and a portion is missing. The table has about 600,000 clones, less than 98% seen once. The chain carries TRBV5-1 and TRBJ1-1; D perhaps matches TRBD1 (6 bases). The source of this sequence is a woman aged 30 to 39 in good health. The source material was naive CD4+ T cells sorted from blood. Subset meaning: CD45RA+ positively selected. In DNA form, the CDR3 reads TGCGCCAGCAGTTGGGGGGGCAGCACTGAAGCTTTCTTT. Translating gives CASSWGGSTEAFF. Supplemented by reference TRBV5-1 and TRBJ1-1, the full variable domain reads KAGVTQTPRYLIKTRGQQVTLSCSPISGHRSVSWYQQTPGQGLQFLFEYFSETQRNKGNFPGRFSGRQFSNSRSEMNVSTLELGDSALYLCASSWGGSTEAFFGQGTRLTVV.